The clone carrying this TCR beta chain has a count of ten or more. This sample was included in a study of CD8 T cells in ankylosing spondylitis. The CDR3 is made up of 15 amino acids. Trimming removed 8 bases from V and 4 bases from J, with 18 bases in between. TCRdb ran MiXCR on the 5' RACE reads and lists one entry per CDR3 protein. In the table there are 200,000 to 250,000 distinct CDR3 sequences, roughly a tenth of which are singletons. J is TRBJ1-5 and V is TRBV12-3 or TRBV12-4, with a weak D call TRBD1 (5 bases). The receptor was derived from a male donor with ankylosing spondylitis or in good health (not recorded which). The sequenced sample was blood, either unsorted or a sorted T cell fraction (not recorded which). CDR3 DNA: TGTGCCAGCGTCTTTAGGGAAGGGGCGAATCAGCCCCAGCATTTT. Protein sequence: CASVFREGANQPQHF.